This TCR beta chain was recovered during a study of blood T cells in healthy people across ages. Per germline, CDR1 MNHEY and CDR2 SVGEGT. V lost 0 bases, J lost 11 bases, and 10 bases lay in between. CDR3 length: 12 amino acids. Study results and caveats: Whereas aged donors had fewer naive CD4+ cells, long-lived donors had more of them and higher diversity.

Healthy Caucasians from Russia aged about 6 to 90 served as donors. Each sample yielded at least 6 million isolated PBMCs. With a J-beta primer mix and a sample-barcoded 5' primer, a second PCR ran 7 to 11 cycles. A minimum of 2.5 million CDR3-containing paired-end reads was obtained for each sample. TCRdb reprocessed the 5' RACE reads with MiXCR, giving one entry per CDR3 protein. The sample yields about 640,000 distinct CDR3 sequences, roughly three fifths seen once. Only a few counts were recorded for this clonotype. Antigen specificity is unknown. The TCR comes from a man aged 55 to 70 in good health. This chain links TRBV6-2 or TRBV6-3 with TRBJ2-5, with D possibly TRBD2 on 5 matching bases. The sequenced material came from blood. This CDR3 is CASSYSKWEQYF. DNA of the CDR3: TGTGCCAGCAGTTACTCCAAGTGGGAGCAGTACTTC.